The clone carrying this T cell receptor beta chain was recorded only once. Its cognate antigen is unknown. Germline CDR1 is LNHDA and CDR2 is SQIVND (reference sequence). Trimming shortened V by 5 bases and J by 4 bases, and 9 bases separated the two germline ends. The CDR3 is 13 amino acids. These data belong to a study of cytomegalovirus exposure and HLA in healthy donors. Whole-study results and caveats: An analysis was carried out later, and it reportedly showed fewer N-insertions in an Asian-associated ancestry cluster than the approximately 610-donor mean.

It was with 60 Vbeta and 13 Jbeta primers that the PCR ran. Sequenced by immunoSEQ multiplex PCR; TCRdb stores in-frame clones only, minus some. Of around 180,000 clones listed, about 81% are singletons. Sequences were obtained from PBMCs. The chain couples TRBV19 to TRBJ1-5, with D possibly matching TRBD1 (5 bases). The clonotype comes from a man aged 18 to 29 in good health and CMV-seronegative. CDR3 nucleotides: TGTGCCAGTAGTCAGGGCTATAATCAGCCCCAGCATTTT. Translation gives CASSQGYNQPQHF.